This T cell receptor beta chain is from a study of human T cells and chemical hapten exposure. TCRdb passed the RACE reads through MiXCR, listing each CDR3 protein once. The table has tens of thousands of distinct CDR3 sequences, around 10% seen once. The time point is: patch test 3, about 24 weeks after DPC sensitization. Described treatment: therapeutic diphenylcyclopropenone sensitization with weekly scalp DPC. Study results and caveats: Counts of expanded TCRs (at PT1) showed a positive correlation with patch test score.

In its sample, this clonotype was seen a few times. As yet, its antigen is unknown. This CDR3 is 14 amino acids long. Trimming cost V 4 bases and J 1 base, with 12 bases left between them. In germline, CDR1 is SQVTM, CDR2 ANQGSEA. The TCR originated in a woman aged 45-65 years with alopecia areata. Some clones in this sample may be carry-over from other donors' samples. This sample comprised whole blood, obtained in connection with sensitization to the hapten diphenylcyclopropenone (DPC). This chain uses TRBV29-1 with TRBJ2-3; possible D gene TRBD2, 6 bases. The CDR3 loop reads CSVAGDPGTDTQYF. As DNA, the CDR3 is TGCAGCGTTGCGGGGGATCCGGGCACAGATACGCAGTATTTT.